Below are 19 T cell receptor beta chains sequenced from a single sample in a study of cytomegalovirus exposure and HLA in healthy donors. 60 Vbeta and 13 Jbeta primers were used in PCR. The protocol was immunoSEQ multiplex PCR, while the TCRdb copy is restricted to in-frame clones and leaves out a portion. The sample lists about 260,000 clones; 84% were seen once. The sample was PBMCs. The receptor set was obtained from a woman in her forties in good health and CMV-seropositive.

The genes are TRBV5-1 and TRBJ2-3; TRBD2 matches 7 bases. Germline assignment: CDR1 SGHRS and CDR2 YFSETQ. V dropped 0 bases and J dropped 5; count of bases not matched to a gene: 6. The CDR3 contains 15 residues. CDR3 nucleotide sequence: TGCGCCAGCAGCTTGGCGGGAGGATGGGTAGATACGCAGTATTTT. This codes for CASSLAGGWVDTQYF.

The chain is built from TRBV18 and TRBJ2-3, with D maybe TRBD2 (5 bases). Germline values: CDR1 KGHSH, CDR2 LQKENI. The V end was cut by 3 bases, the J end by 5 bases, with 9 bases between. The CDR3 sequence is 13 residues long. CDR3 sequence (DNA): TGTGCCAGCTCACCGGGAGTGGTAGATACGCAGTATTTT. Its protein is CASSPGVVDTQYF.

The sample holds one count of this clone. The CDR3 DNA sequence: TGCGCCAGCAGCCAAGATGCGGAGGCAGGAGGTAGCGGGGAGCTGTTTTTT. Its translation is CASSQDAEAGGSGELFF. The V gene is TRBV4-1, the J gene TRBJ2-2; a weak D match, TRBD2 (5 bases). Trimming took off 0 bases at V and 7 bases at J, with 18 bases between the two ends. CDR1 and CDR2 from the germline V gene are MGHRA and YSYEKL. The CDR3 is 17 amino acids.

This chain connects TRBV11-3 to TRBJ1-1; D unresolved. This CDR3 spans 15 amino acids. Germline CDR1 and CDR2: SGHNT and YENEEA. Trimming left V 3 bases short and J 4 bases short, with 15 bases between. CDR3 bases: TGTGCCAGCAGCTTGCGGGATGCCCCTCGCACTGAAGCTTTCTTT. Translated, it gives CASSLRDAPRTEAFF.

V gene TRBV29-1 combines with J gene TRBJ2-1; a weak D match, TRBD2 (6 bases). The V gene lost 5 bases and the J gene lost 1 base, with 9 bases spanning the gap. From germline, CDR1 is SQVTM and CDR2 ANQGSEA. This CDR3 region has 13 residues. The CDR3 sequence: CSVLASSYNEQFF. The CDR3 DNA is TGCAGCGTTCTAGCGTCATCCTACAATGAGCAGTTCTTC.

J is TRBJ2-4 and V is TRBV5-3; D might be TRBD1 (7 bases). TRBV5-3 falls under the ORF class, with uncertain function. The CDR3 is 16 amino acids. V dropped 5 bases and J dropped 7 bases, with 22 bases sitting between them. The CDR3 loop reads CARRESGRGARNIQYF. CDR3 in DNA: TGTGCCAGAAGAGAGAGTGGCAGGGGGGCTCGGAACATTCAGTACTTC.

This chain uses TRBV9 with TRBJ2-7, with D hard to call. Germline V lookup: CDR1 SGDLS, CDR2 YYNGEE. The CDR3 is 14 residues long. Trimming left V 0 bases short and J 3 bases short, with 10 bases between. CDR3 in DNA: TGTGCCAGCAGCGTAGGGGCAATAGGCTACGAGCAGTACTTC. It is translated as CASSVGAIGYEQYF.

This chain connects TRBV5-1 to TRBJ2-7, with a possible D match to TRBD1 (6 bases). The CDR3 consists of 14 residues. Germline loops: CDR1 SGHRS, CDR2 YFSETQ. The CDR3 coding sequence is TGCGCTTCAACCCCCGGGACAACCTCCTACGAGCAGTACTTC. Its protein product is CASTPGTTSYEQYF.

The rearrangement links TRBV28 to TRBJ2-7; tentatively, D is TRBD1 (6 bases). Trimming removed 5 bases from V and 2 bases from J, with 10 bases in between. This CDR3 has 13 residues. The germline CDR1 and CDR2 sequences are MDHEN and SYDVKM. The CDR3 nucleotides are TGTGCCAGCAGTGGAAACAGGGCCTACGAGCAGTACTTC. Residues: CASSGNRAYEQYF.

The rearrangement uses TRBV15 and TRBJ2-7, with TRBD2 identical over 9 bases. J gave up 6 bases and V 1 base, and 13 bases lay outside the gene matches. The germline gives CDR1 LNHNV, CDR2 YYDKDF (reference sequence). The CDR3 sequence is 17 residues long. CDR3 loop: CATSRARGGRALGEQYF. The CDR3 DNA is TGTGCCACCAGCAGAGCCCGGGGCGGGAGGGCCTTGGGCGAGCAGTACTTC.

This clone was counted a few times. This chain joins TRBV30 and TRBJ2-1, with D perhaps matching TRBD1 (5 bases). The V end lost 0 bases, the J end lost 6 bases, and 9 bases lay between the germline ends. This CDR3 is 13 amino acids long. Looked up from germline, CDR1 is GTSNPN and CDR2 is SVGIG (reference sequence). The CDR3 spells CAWSVGAVNEQFF. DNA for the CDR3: TGTGCCTGGAGTGTAGGGGCTGTCAATGAGCAGTTCTTC.

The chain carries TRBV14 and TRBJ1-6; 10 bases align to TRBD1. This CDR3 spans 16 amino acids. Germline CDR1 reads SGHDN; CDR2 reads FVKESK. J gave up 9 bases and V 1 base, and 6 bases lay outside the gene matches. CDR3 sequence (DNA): TGTGCCAGCAGCCAAGGGGGACAGGGGCGACGTTCACCCCTCCACTTT. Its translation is CASSQGGQGRRSPLHF.

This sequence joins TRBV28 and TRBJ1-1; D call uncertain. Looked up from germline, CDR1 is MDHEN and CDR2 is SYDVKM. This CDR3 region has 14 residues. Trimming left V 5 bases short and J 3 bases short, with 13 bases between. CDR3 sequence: CASSGASVDTEAFF. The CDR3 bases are TGTGCCAGCAGTGGTGCGAGTGTGGACACTGAAGCTTTCTTT.

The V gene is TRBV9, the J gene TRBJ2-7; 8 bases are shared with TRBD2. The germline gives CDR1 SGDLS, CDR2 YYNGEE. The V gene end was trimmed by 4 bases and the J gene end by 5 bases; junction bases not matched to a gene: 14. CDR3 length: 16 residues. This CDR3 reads CASSPGMAGGLNEQYF. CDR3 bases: TGTGCCAGCAGCCCGGGCATGGCGGGAGGATTAAACGAGCAGTACTTC.

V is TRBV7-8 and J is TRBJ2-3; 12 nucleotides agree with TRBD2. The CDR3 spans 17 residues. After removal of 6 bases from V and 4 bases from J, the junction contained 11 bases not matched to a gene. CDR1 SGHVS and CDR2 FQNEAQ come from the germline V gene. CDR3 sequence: CASRKNASGRVADTQYF. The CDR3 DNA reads TGTGCCAGCAGAAAAAACGCTAGCGGGAGGGTAGCAGATACGCAGTATTTT. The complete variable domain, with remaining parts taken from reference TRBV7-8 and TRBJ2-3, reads GAGVSQSPRYKVAKRGQDVALRCDPISGHVSLFWYQQALGQGPEFLTYFQNEAQLDKSGLPSDRFFAERPEGSVSTLKIQRTQQEDSAVYLCASRKNASGRVADTQYFGPGTRLTVL.

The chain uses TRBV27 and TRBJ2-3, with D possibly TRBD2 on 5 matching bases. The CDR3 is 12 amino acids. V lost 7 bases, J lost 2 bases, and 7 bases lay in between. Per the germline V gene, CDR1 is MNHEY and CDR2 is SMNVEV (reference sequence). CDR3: CASKGDTDTQYF. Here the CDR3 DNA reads TGTGCCAGCAAGGGAGACACAGATACGCAGTATTTT.

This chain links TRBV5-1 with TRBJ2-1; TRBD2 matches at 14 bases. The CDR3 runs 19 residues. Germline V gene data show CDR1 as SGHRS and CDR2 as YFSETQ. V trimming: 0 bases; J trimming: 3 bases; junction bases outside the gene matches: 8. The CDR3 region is CASSLASGTSGRIYNEQFF. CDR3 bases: TGCGCCAGCAGCTTGGCCTCCGGGACTAGCGGGAGAATCTACAATGAGCAGTTCTTC.

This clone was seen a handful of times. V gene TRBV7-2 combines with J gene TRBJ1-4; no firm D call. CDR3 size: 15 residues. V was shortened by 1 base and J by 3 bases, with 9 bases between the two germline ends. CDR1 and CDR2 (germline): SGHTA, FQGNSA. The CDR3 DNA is TGTGCCAGCAGCTTAGAAGCAGGTGCTAATGAAAAACTGTTTTTT. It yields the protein CASSLEAGANEKLFF.

The CDR3 reads CAWSGGGFSYEQYF. DNA for the CDR3: TGTGCCTGGAGTGGAGGGGGCTTTTCCTACGAGCAGTACTTC. The V gene is TRBV30, the J gene TRBJ2-7, with 7 bases identical to TRBD1. V was pared by 1 base and J by 1 base, with 4 bases of the junction left unmatched. The V gene's germline CDR1 is GTSNPN and CDR2 SVGIG (reference sequence). The CDR3 totals 14 residues.